This record covers a single T cell receptor (beta chain). The V and J ends lost 4 bases and 4 bases respectively, with 7 bases between them. Germline lookup yields CDR1 MDHEN and CDR2 SYDVKM. This CDR3 has 12 amino acids. This sample is drawn from a study of Ad26.COV2.S vaccination and SARS-CoV-2 variants. Libraries were prepared by immunoSEQ multiplex PCR; TCRdb keeps only in-frame clonotypes and omits some of them. The sample includes 400,000 to 500,000 clones, around 89% of them seen just once. Stated treatment: about 20 received Ad26.COV2.S at low or high dose, single or two shots; five or six received placebo; per-sample allocation not given. Sampling was done on day 63 after the first vaccine or placebo injection. Its platform was an Ad26 vector, and its expressed antigen was Wuhan-strain SARS-CoV-2 spike.

This clonotype originated in a person between 18 and 65 years old who received the Ad26.COV2.S COVID-19 vaccine or a placebo. This specimen consisted of peripheral blood, obtained in a trial of Ad26.COV2.S vaccine versus placebo. This sequence joins TRBV28 and TRBJ1-2; possibly TRBD1 for D (5 bases). The CDR3 spells CASSSGTYGYTF. CDR3 DNA: TGTGCCAGCAGTTCCGGGACCTATGGCTACACCTTC.